These T cell receptor beta chains were read from a single sample in a study of monozygotic twins with inflammatory bowel disease. TCRdb reworked the 5' RACE reads into one entry per CDR3 protein, no DNA. This table holds more than 95,000 distinct CDR3 sequences. Specimen: blood. These receptors were obtained from a human donor with ulcerative colitis or Crohn's disease, or a healthy co-twin of an affected twin (not recorded which). Both conserved end residues are part of each CDR3. Fields, in order: J gene, V gene, CDR3 protein.

TRBJ2-1 TRBV5-4 CASSAGNRQSYRQFF
TRBJ2-1 TRBV30 CAWSLVVANEQFF
TRBJ2-1 TRBV5-1 CASSGGSFRGEQFF
TRBJ1-2 TRBV4-1 CASSQPIGVVRGYTF
TRBJ2-1 TRBV20-1 CSARRTASGEQFF
TRBJ2-7 TRBV15 CATSRTTSGRHEQYF
TRBJ1-2 TRBV3-1 CASSQDPGTGVGYTF
TRBJ2-5 TRBV7-8 CASSLGLKETQYF
TRBJ1-4 TRBV7-2 CASSQGRGTNEKLFF
TRBJ2-7 TRBV6-5 CASSSRRLAGLYEQYF
TRBJ2-7 TRBV29-1 CSVVLASGSYEQYF
TRBJ1-2 TRBV12-3/TRBV12-4 CASSKTGTGRGGYTF
TRBJ1-5 TRBV5-1 CASSPYTGAGEPQHF
TRBJ2-1 TRBV18 CASSPRAGANEQFF
TRBJ2-7 TRBV12-3/TRBV12-4 CASSLSAGGLVEQYF
TRBJ1-1 TRBV18 CAGSSGARRTEAFF
TRBJ2-4 TRBV11-1 CASSSPGLGGVAKNIQYF
TRBJ2-4 TRBV4-2 CASSQEEREEENIQYF
TRBJ2-3 TRBV29-1 CSVGANAGDTQYF
TRBJ1-2 TRBV24-1 CATSDGTGGLFGYTF
TRBJ2-1 TRBV11-2 CASSPRLAGDHNEQFF
TRBJ2-3 TRBV6-1 CASSESIAGGTDTQYF
TRBJ2-3 TRBV5-1 CASSLSGAMDTQYF
TRBJ2-7 TRBV5-4 CASSGAGDRSYEQYF
TRBJ2-1 TRBV12-3/TRBV12-4 CASTLAGGRREQFF
TRBJ2-3 TRBV12-3/TRBV12-4 CASSLPARAGGRDTQYF
TRBJ2-7 TRBV5-1 CASRPLAGAAYEQYF
TRBJ2-1 TRBV5-1 CATRGETEQFF
TRBJ2-1 TRBV29-1 CSAFGAGDHNEQFF
TRBJ1-3 TRBV7-2 CASSQGRLNTIYF
TRBJ2-7 TRBV7-2 CASRLESSGGSYEQYF
TRBJ1-6 TRBV19 CATGTANSPLHF
TRBJ2-1 TRBV28 CASSFPDRLNEQFF